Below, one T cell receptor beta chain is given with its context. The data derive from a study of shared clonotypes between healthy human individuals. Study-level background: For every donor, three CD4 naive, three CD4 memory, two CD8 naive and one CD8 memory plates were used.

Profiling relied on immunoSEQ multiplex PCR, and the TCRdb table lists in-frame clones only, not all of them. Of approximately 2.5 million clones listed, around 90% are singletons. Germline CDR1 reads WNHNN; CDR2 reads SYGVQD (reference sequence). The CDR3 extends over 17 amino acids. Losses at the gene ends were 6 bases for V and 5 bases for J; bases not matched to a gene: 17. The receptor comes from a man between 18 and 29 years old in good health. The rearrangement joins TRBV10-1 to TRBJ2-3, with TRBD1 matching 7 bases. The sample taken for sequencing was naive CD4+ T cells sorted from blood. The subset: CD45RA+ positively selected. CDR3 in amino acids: CASRANRGKSLEDTQYF. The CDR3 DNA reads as TGCGCCAGCAGGGCTAACAGGGGAAAGAGCCTAGAAGATACGCAGTATTTT.